This T cell receptor beta chain came from a study of blood T cell repertoires in COVID-19. Study summary: Samples of COVID-19 (acute and convalescent) were obtained from the United States, Italy and Spain. Nucleic acid was either cDNA or gDNA, and it came from T cells, B-cell-depleted T cells, or PBMCs.

Original handling: Counts of nucleated cells, estimated from reference gene primer amplification, were obtained. Clones were read by immunoSEQ multiplex PCR, and TCRdb kept only the in-frame ones, dropping some. The V and J calls and the clone size are those of that table, but D and trimming were determined from the DNA. This sample has 45,000 or so clones; approximately 90% occur once, and the top ten carry less than 6.5%. CDR3 size: 13 residues. Germline V CDR1 and CDR2: SEHNR, FQNEAQ (reference sequence). V shed 6 bases and J 4 bases; nucleotides not matched to a gene: 3. This clonotype was obtained from a middle-aged man with active COVID-19. The specimen sequenced was peripheral blood. The chain is built from TRBV7-9 and TRBJ1-1; 9 bases line up with TRBD1. The CDR3 is CASSRDRVTEAFF. The CDR3, as DNA: TGTGCCAGCAGTCGGGACAGGGTCACTGAAGCTTTCTTT.